Sequencing of this T cell receptor beta chain was carried out in a study of cytomegalovirus exposure and HLA in healthy donors. Overall study findings and caveats: TCR beta chains associated with HLA were, in a later analysis, more clonally expanded than equally common others. Per published reports, the classifier diagnosed cytomegalovirus status with high specificity and sensitivity.

Unmatched junction bases numbered 7, after V lost 8 bases and J lost 7 bases. This CDR3 is 14 amino acids long. CDR1 MNHNS and CDR2 SASEGT come from the germline V gene. Comments on this clone: Its antigen is unidentified.

The study ran its PCR with 60 Vbeta and 13 Jbeta primers. The assay was immunoSEQ multiplex PCR, and TCRdb's table has in-frame clones only and misses some. The sample contains more than 85,000 clones, around 86% of which appear only once. The source is a woman in her 30s in good health and CMV-seronegative. This rearrangement joins TRBV6-1 to TRBJ2-1; 11 positions agree with TRBD2. Sequenced: PBMCs. CDR3 DNA: TGTGCCAGCGTGGCTAGCGGGAGGAGTAATGAGCAGTTCTTC. It yields the protein CASVASGRSNEQFF.